A single TCR beta chain is shown here with its context. Vbeta (60) and Jbeta (13) primers were used in the PCR. Measured with immunoSEQ multiplex PCR; TCRdb has only the in-frame clones, and not every one. The listing records tens of thousands of clones. The data derive from a study of cytomegalovirus exposure and HLA in healthy donors. Germline trimming cut 7 bases from V and 3 bases from J; bases unmatched to any gene: 8. The CDR3 sequence is 14 residues long. Germline-derived CDR1 and CDR2 are SEHNR and FQNEAQ (reference sequence). The J gene is TRBJ1-1, the V gene TRBV7-9, with 7 nucleotides matching TRBD1. Sequencing input: PBMCs. The receptor's source is a woman aged 25 to 39 in good health and CMV-seropositive. This CDR3 is CASTPGQLDTEAFF. The CDR3 DNA sequence: TGTGCCAGCACCCCGGGACAGTTAGACACTGAAGCTTTCTTT.